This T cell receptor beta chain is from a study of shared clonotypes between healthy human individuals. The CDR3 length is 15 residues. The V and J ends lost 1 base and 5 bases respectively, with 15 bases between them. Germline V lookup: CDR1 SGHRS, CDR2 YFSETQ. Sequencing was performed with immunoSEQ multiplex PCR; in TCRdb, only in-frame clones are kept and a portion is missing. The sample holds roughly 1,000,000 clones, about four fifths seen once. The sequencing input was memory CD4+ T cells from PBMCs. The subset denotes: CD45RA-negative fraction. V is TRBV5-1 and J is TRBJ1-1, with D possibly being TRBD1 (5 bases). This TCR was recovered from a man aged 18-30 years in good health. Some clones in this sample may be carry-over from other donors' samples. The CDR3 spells CASSLSAREGTEAFF. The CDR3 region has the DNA TGCGCCAGCAGCTTGTCGGCCAGGGAAGGAACTGAAGCTTTCTTT.